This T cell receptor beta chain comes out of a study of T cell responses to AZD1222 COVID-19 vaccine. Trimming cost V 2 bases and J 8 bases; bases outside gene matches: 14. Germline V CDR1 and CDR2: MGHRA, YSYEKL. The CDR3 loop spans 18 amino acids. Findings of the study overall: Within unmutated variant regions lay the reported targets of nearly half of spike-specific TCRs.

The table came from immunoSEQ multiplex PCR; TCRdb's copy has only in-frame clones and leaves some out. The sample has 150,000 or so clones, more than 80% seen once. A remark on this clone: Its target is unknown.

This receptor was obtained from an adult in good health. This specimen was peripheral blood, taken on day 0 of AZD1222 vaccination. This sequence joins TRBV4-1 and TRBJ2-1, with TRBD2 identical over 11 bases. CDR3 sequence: CASSQYLIAGGPEDEQFF. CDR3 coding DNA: TGCGCCAGCAGCCAATACCTCATAGCGGGAGGGCCAGAGGATGAGCAGTTCTTC.